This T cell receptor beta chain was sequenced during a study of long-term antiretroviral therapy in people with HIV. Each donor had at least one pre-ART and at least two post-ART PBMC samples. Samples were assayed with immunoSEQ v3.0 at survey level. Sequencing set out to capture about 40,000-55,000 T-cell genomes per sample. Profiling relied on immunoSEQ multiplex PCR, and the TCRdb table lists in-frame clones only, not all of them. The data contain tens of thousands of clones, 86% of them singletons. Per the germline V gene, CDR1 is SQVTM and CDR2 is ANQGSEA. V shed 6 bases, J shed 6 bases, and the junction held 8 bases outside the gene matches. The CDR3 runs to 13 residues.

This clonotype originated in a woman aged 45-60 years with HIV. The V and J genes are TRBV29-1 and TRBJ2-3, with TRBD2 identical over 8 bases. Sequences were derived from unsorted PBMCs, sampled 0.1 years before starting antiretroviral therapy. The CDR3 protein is CSVRAGGRDTQYF. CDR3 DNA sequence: TGCAGCGTAAGGGCGGGGGGCAGGGATACGCAGTATTTT.